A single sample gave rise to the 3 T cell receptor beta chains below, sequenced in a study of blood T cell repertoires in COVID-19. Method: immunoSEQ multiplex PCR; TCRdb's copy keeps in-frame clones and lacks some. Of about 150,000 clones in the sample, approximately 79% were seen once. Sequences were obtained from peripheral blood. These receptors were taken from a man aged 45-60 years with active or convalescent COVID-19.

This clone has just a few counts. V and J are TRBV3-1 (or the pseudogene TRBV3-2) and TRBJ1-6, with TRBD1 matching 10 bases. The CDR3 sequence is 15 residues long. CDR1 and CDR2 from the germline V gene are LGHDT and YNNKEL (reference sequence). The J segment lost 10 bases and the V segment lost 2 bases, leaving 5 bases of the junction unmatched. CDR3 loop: CASSQTGTGVSPLHF. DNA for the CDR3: TGTGCCAGCAGCCAAACCGGGACAGGGGTCTCACCCCTCCACTTT.

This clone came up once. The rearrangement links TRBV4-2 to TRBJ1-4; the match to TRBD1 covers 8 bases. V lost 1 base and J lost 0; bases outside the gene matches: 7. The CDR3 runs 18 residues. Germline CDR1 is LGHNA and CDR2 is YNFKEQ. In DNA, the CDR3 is TGTGCCAGCAGCCAAGGGTGGACAGGGATGGCAACTAATGAAAAACTGTTTTTT. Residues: CASSQGWTGMATNEKLFF.

The CDR3 bases are TGCGCCAGCAGCCCCACCCCGGGACAGGGGGATTCTGGCTACACCTTC. Its protein is CASSPTPGQGDSGYTF. The gene calls are TRBV5-1 and TRBJ1-2; 11 bases agree with TRBD1. The V and J ends lost 4 bases and 7 bases, in that order; junction bases with no gene match: 12. The CDR3 covers 16 residues. The germline CDR1 and CDR2 sequences are SGHRS and YFSETQ.